In its sample, the clone carrying this TCR beta chain was seen a few times. Its target is unknown. Separate cDNA molecules each had unique molecular identifiers attached to them. TCRdb used MiXCR to reprocess the 5' RACE reads, holding one entry per CDR3 protein. The data hold about 44,000 distinct CDR3 sequences, with 23% observed a single time. With 3 bases clipped from V and 4 bases from J, the junction kept 11 bases outside the gene matches. The CDR3 is 17 residues long. CDR1 and CDR2 from the germline V gene are KGHDR and SFDVKD. These data come from a study of early T cells in non-severe SARS-CoV-2 infection. Study in general: Sequencing of bulk RNA from unsorted whole blood was done, without chain pairing.

Study-wide results and caveats: VDJdb matches were skewed toward anti-spike CD8 T cell responses.

Sample: whole blood, taken at baseline. This receptor was obtained from an adult who was a healthcare worker with PCR-confirmed SARS-CoV-2 infection or an uninfected control (not recorded which). This sequence joins TRBV24-1 and TRBJ2-3; TRBD1 agrees at 8 bases. The DNA of the CDR3 is TGTGCCACCAGTGATGCCTCCGGGACAGGATTTGCAGATACGCAGTATTTT. Translating it yields CATSDASGTGFADTQYF.